The 30 T cell receptor beta chains below were found in one sample sequenced in a study of blood T cells in healthy people across ages. Combining a sample-barcoded 5' primer with a J-beta primer mix, a second PCR ran for about 7 to 12 cycles. Each CDR3 protein is one row after TCRdb ran MiXCR on the 5' RACE reads. Of 800,000 to 950,000 distinct CDR3 sequences in the sample, roughly 40% were seen once. The sequencing input was blood. Every receptor here comes from a man between 18 and 29 years old in good health.

Points on this clonotype: Given a much more abundant clone one base away, this may be a read error. The genes are TRBV20-1 and TRBJ2-1; D perhaps matches TRBD1 (7 bases). The germline V gene has CDR1 DFQATT and CDR2 SNEGSKA (reference sequence). V lost 6 bases and J 13 bases, leaving 22 bases between the germline ends. CDR3 length: 13 amino acids. The CDR3 bases are TGCAGTGCGAGGCAGGGGGGAAGAGAGACCCAGTTCTTC. Its translation: CSARQGGRETQFF.

This clonotype occurred once. Just one base apart from a much larger clone, this may be a read error. This chain uses TRBV20-1 with TRBJ2-1; D not resolved. Germline V gives CDR1 DFQATT, CDR2 SNEGSKA (reference sequence). The CDR3 extends over 16 amino acids. CDR3 sequence reads: CSATPIATISYDEQFF. Written as DNA, the CDR3 is TGCAGTGCTACACCCATTGCCACTATCTCCTACGATGAGCAGTTCTTC.

In its sample, this clonotype was seen many times. V is TRBV4-1 and J is TRBJ1-2; TRBD1 might be the D (5 bases). The CDR3 loop spans 15 amino acids. V shed 3 bases and J shed 5 bases, with 16 bases lying between them. Germline lookup yields CDR1 MGHRA and CDR2 YSYEKL. CDR3: CASSHFPAGSYGYTF. In DNA form, the CDR3 reads TGCGCCAGCAGCCACTTTCCCGCAGGGTCGTATGGCTACACCTTC.

This clonotype was recorded a few times. The V gene is TRBV20-1, the J gene TRBJ2-3; 10 nucleotides align to TRBD2. J lost 1 base, V lost 1 base, and 5 bases had no gene match. CDR1 is DFQATT and CDR2 is SNEGSKA in the germline V gene (reference sequence). This CDR3 is built from 16 residues. The CDR3: CSARVQRGGGTDTQYF. For the CDR3, the DNA is TGCAGTGCTAGAGTCCAGCGGGGGGGCGGCACAGATACGCAGTATTTT.

This clonotype was found many times. The chain recombines TRBV3-1 with TRBJ2-3; D not certain. Germline CDR1 and CDR2: LGHDT and YNNKEL (reference sequence). V was shortened by 4 bases and J by 7 bases, with 9 bases between the two germline ends. The CDR3 consists of 12 residues. The CDR3 region is CASSLPGNTQYF. CDR3 sequence (DNA): TGTGCCAGCAGCCTCCCTGGGAATACGCAGTATTTT.

The chain is built from TRBV4-3 and TRBJ2-2; D gene uncertain. The CDR3 contains 16 residues. Germline CDR1 LGHNA, CDR2 YSLEER. V shed 0 bases and J shed 2 bases, with 10 bases lying between them. The CDR3 protein is CASSQDLVTNTGELFF. In DNA, the CDR3 is TGCGCCAGCAGCCAAGATTTGGTCACAAACACCGGGGAGCTGTTTTTT.

This clonotype was recorded only once. The V call is TRBV27, the J call TRBJ2-1; D remains unclear. This CDR3 spans 13 amino acids. V lost 5 bases, J lost 7 bases, and 12 bases lay in between. From germline, CDR1 is MNHEY and CDR2 SMNVEV (reference sequence). CDR3 protein: CASSVGARNEQFF. DNA for the CDR3: TGTGCCAGCAGTGTAGGCGCCAGAAATGAGCAGTTCTTC.

This clonotype was seen just once. This chain connects TRBV12-3 or TRBV12-4 to TRBJ2-3; possible D gene TRBD2, 6 bases. V lost 7 bases and J 7 bases, leaving 21 bases between the germline ends. The CDR3 covers 15 residues. CDR3 nucleotide sequence: TGTGCCAGCAACCAAAATGGAGGGCTTCGCTATACGCAGTATTTT. The encoded protein is CASNQNGGLRYTQYF.

Note on this clonotype: This could be a read error, since a much larger clone is one nucleotide away. The CDR3 loop reads CAGSVGTSLEGEQYF. CDR3 in DNA: TGTGCCGGCAGCGTCGGGACATCCTTAGAGGGCGAGCAGTACTTC. The V gene is TRBV5-5, the J gene TRBJ2-5, with D possibly being TRBD1 (6 bases). The assigned J gene may be wrong: the sequence end matches TRBJ2-7 better. The germline V gene has CDR1 SGHKS and CDR2 YYEKEE (reference sequence). The CDR3 sequence is 15 residues long.

This clonotype appeared a few times. This chain uses TRBV20-1 with TRBJ2-3; the match to TRBD2 covers 7 bases. V lost 3 bases and J lost 1; bases outside the gene matches: 19. Germline CDR1 is DFQATT and CDR2 is SNEGSKA (reference sequence). CDR3 size: 19 residues. Here the CDR3 DNA reads TGCAGTGCTAGTGGGACTAAAGGCCGAAAGGGAGTCCGCACAGATACGCAGTATTTT. Protein product: CSASGTKGRKGVRTDTQYF.

The sample holds a few counts of this clonotype. The chain couples TRBV21-1 to TRBJ2-7. TRBV21-1 is reported as a pseudogene. The CDR3 loop spans 16 amino acids. The CDR3 here is CASSKEGRRRSYEQYF. CDR3 coding DNA: TGTGCCAGCAGCAAAGAGGGTCGACGTCGCTCCTACGAGCAGTACTTC.

The chain links TRBV20-1 to TRBJ2-4; D may correspond to TRBD1 or TRBD2 (5 bases each). The end of the DNA aligns better with TRBJ2-5, so the J call may be wrong. Germline-derived CDR1 and CDR2 are DFQATT and SNEGSKA (reference sequence). The CDR3 extends over 17 amino acids. CDR3 sequence (DNA): TGCAGTGCTAGAGGGTTGGGTAGCGATTGGGGGATGAAGACCCAGTACTTC. It codes for CSARGLGSDWGMKTQYF.

In its sample, this clonotype was seen once. In DNA, the CDR3 is TGTGCCATCAGTGAGTCTCTGCTAACGGGCACCGGGGAGCTGTTTTTT. Translating gives CAISESLLTGTGELFF. The chain links TRBV10-3 to TRBJ2-2; D remains ambiguous. V gave up 0 bases and J gave up 4 bases, with 12 bases separating them. The CDR3 has 16 residues. Germline loops: CDR1 ENHRY, CDR2 SYGVKD.

This clonotype turned up a few times. The chain has TRBV4-1 and TRBJ1-6, with D perhaps TRBD1 (5 bases). Trimming took 5 bases from V and 8 from J, leaving 16 bases between them. The CDR3 is made up of 15 amino acids. The germline CDR1 and CDR2 sequences are MGHRA and YSYEKL. CDR3 in amino acids: CASSSSPGLDSPLHF. The CDR3 bases are TGCGCCAGCAGCTCCAGCCCAGGGCTTGATTCACCCCTCCACTTT.

This chain joins TRBV7-9 and TRBJ1-2; 9 bases align to TRBD1. Germline CDR1 reads SEHNR; CDR2 reads FQNEAQ (reference sequence). The CDR3 length is 17 residues. V was pared by 1 base and J by 6 bases, with 12 bases of the junction left unmatched. The CDR3 DNA is TGTGCCAGCAGCTTAGTCTTCCGGGACAGGGAAAACGATGGCTACACCTTC. Its translation is CASSLVFRDRENDGYTF. Variable domain in full (rest from reference TRBV7-9 and TRBJ1-2): DTGVSQNPRHKITKRGQNVTFRCDPISEHNRLYWYRQTLGQGPEFLTYFQNEAQLEKSRLLSDRFSAERPKGSFSTLEIQRTEQGDSAMYLCASSLVFRDRENDGYTFGSGTRLTVV.

CDR3 in DNA: TGTGCCAGCACCGGCCGGGCTACAGGTTTTTTGACTAGCTTAAATGAGCAGTTCTTC. This sequence encodes CASTGRATGFLTSLNEQFF. V gene TRBV5-6 combines with J gene TRBJ2-1; 7 nucleotides agree with TRBD2. The length of the CDR3 is 19 residues. Trimming removed 6 bases from V and 7 bases from J; junction bases left unmatched: 25. The germline V gene encodes CDR1 SGHDT and CDR2 YYEEEE. Full variable domain (missing parts from reference TRBV5-6 and TRBJ2-1): DAGVTQSPTHLIKTRGQQVTLRCSPKSGHDTVSWYQQALGQGPQFIFQYYEEEERQRGNFPDRFSGHQFPNYSSELNVNALLLGDSALYLCASTGRATGFLTSLNEQFFGPGTRLTVL.

This clonotype was seen repeatedly, ten times or more. This sequence joins TRBV20-1 and TRBJ2-5; maybe TRBD1 (5 bases). The ends were cut back, 7 bases at V and 3 bases at J, with 15 bases in the middle. The germline V gene encodes CDR1 DFQATT and CDR2 SNEGSKA (reference sequence). The CDR3 extends over 13 amino acids. CDR3 coding DNA: TGCAGTGTCCTATTGGGCAGGGAAGAGACCCAGTACTTC. Its protein is CSVLLGREETQYF.

The CDR3 DNA reads as TGCAGCGTTGAAGGGCTGGCACGTAGCCTCTCCTACAATGAGCAGTTCTTC. This sequence encodes CSVEGLARSLSYNEQFF. The chain uses TRBV29-1 and TRBJ2-1; the D is unclear. Germline V gene lookup returns CDR1 SQVTM and CDR2 ANQGSEA. This CDR3 comprises 17 residues. Trimming shortened V by 1 base and J by 0 bases, and 16 bases separated the two germline ends.

The V call is TRBV11-3, the J call TRBJ2-5; TRBD1 or TRBD2 may be the D gene (7 bases each). The germline V gene has CDR1 SGHNT and CDR2 YENEEA. V was pared by 5 bases and J by 2 bases, with 15 bases between. This CDR3 contains 15 residues. The CDR3 protein is CASSTRQGGQETQYF. CDR3 coding DNA: TGTGCCAGCAGCACACGACAGGGAGGGCAAGAGACCCAGTACTTC. Full variable domain (outside the CDR3, taken from reference TRBV11-3 and TRBJ2-5): EAGVVQSPRYKIIEKKQPVAFWCNPISGHNTLYWYLQNLGQGPELLIRYENEEAVDDSQLPKDRFSAERLKGVDSTLKIQPAELGDSAVYLCASSTRQGGQETQYFGPGTRLLVL.

V gene TRBV18 combines with J gene TRBJ1-6; D unresolved. V lost 2 bases, J lost 6 bases, and 11 bases lay in between. CDR3 size: 15 residues. Germline CDR1 KGHSH, CDR2 LQKENI. In nucleotides, the CDR3 is TGTGCCAGCTCACCAACGGCGGGAACTAATTCACCCCTCCACTTT. Translating gives CASSPTAGTNSPLHF.

The chain combines TRBV11-2 with TRBJ2-3; D may be TRBD2 (7 bases). Germline values: CDR1 SGHAT, CDR2 FQNNGV. This CDR3 contains 16 residues. V lost 1 base and J 0 bases, leaving 11 bases between the germline ends. The CDR3 DNA is TGTGCCAGCAGCTTAGGGCGGGGGCCAAGCACAGATACGCAGTATTTT. Translating it yields CASSLGRGPSTDTQYF. Looking up the rest from reference TRBV11-2 and TRBJ2-3 gives the full variable domain: EAGVAQSPRYKIIEKRQSVAFWCNPISGHATLYWYQQILGQGPKLLIQFQNNGVVDDSQLPKDRFSAERLKGVDSTLKIQPAKLEDSAVYLCASSLGRGPSTDTQYFGPGTRLTVL.

The J gene is TRBJ2-1, the V gene TRBV6-5; 10 bases align to TRBD1. Germline lookup yields CDR1 MNHEY and CDR2 SVGAGI. The J segment lost 5 bases and the V segment lost 2 bases, leaving 6 bases of the junction unmatched. CDR3 length equals 16 residues. The CDR3, as DNA: TGTGCCAGCAGTTACGGTGGGACAGGGGCGAACAATGAGCAGTTCTTC. This translates into CASSYGGTGANNEQFF.

V gene TRBV29-1 combines with J gene TRBJ1-5; perhaps TRBD1 as D (6 bases). The CDR3 spans 12 residues. Germline CDR1 reads SQVTM; CDR2 reads ANQGSEA. Trimming pared 4 bases from V and 7 bases from J, leaving 11 bases between. As DNA, the CDR3 is TGCAGCGTTGCCGGGGGCGGGCAGCCCCAGCATTTT. Translation: CSVAGGGQPQHF. Looking up the rest from reference TRBV29-1 and TRBJ1-5 gives the full variable domain: SAVISQKPSRDICQRGTSLTIQCQVDSQVTMMFWYRQQPGQSLTLIATANQGSEATYESGFVIDKFPISRPNLTFSTLTVSNMSPEDSSIYLCSVAGGGQPQHFGDGTRLSIL.

As to this clonotype: This may be a read error, as it is one base from a much larger clone. The chain carries TRBV4-3 and TRBJ2-1; D gene unclear. Germline-derived CDR1 and CDR2 are LGHNA and YSLEER. The CDR3 runs to 13 residues. The CDR3 DNA sequence: TGCCCCAGCAGCCCAGAAGTTACGAATGAGCAGTTCTTC. This translates into CPSSPEVTNEQFF.

This clonotype has a handful of counts. This chain links TRBV4-3 with TRBJ1-2; weak D call: TRBD1 (6 bases). From germline, CDR1 is LGHNA and CDR2 YSLEER. The CDR3 length is 14 residues. V shed 2 bases and J shed 5 bases, with 12 bases lying between them. The CDR3 DNA reads as TGCGCCAGCAGCCAACAGGGGATTCGGTATGGCTACACCTTC. Translated, it gives CASSQQGIRYGYTF.

The chain carries TRBV7-2 and TRBJ2-7; D may match TRBD1 or TRBD2 (5 bases each). Germline values: CDR1 SGHTA, CDR2 FQGNSA. The V and J ends lost 3 bases and 3 bases respectively, with 12 bases between them. This CDR3 spans 14 amino acids. The DNA for the CDR3 is TGTGCCAGCAGCTTGAGAGGGGACGTCTACGAGCAGTACTTC. Its translation is CASSLRGDVYEQYF.

This clonotype was counted a few times. The chain joins TRBV27 to TRBJ1-2, with D perhaps matching TRBD1 (5 bases). In germline, CDR1 is MNHEY, CDR2 SMNVEV (reference sequence). The CDR3 extends over 16 amino acids. V lost 6 bases and J 0 bases, leaving 17 bases between the germline ends. This chain's CDR3 is CASSLRQRPTNYGYTF. The CDR3, as DNA: TGTGCCAGCAGCCTAAGACAGCGACCGACTAACTATGGCTACACCTTC.

The genes are TRBV12-5 and TRBJ2-5; the D is unclear. The CDR3 contains 12 residues. CDR1 is LGHNT and CDR2 is FRNRAP in the germline V gene. V was trimmed by 2 bases and J by 5 bases, leaving 6 bases between them. DNA of the CDR3: TGTGCTAGTGGTTTGACTACCGAGACCCAGTACTTC. Translating it yields CASGLTTETQYF.

This chain links TRBV5-1 with TRBJ1-4; D ambiguous. Germline V gene sequence: CDR1 SGHRS, CDR2 YFSETQ. The CDR3 has 16 amino acids. Trimming removed 0 bases at V and 4 bases at J, with 13 bases between. The CDR3 region is CASSLAVSQINEKLFF. DNA for the CDR3: TGCGCCAGCAGCTTGGCCGTCAGTCAGATTAATGAAAAACTGTTTTTT.

This clonotype has only a few counts. The chain employs TRBV20-1 and TRBJ2-1; D is possibly TRBD1 (7 bases). Germline lookup yields CDR1 DFQATT and CDR2 SNEGSKA (reference sequence). Between the trimmed V and J ends, which lost 3 bases and 7 bases, there was a span of 19 bases. The CDR3 covers 15 residues. The CDR3 loop reads CSASRGLASFNEQFF. The CDR3 DNA reads TGCAGTGCTAGTAGGGGGCTAGCGAGCTTTAATGAGCAGTTCTTC.